This TCR beta chain came from a study of shared clonotypes between healthy human individuals. Points on this clone: The antigen is unknown.

J gave up 0 bases and V 4 bases, and 5 bases lay outside the gene matches. The germline gives CDR1 MDHEN, CDR2 SYDVKM. The CDR3 length is 15 residues. General study results and limits: Only blood samples were collected, and tissue repertoires likely differ.

Execution of the assay was at deep level. Some clones are missing from TCRdb's copy, which holds only in-frame ones; the method was immunoSEQ multiplex PCR. The sample has about 2.4 million clones; over 85% are singletons. Sequenced material: naive CD4+ T cells from PBMCs. Subset: CD45RA+ positively selected. The chain carries TRBV28 and TRBJ1-2; the match to TRBD1 covers 7 bases. This sequence was found in a man younger than 35 in good health. Some clones in this sample may be carry-over from other donors' samples. CDR3 loop: CASSSSGTANYGYTF. For the CDR3, the DNA is TGTGCCAGCAGTTCTTCCGGGACAGCTAACTATGGCTACACCTTC.